Included here is one T cell receptor beta chain sequence, with context. This entry belongs to a study of T cell changes during pregnancy in multiple sclerosis. Germline assignment: CDR1 ENHRY and CDR2 SYGVKD. There are 13 residues in the CDR3. The V gene lost 6 bases and the J gene lost 5 bases, with 11 bases spanning the gap. Repertoires were generated with immunoSEQ multiplex PCR, while TCRdb's copy carries only in-frame clones and drops some. The sample holds approximately 32,000 clones, 90% seen once. Specimen: peripheral blood, collected in the third trimester of pregnancy. This rearrangement joins TRBV10-3 to TRBJ1-5, with D tentatively TRBD1 (5 bases). This clonotype was obtained from a female donor in good health, enrolled as a control in a pregnancy study. The CDR3 reads CAISEAGYQPQHF. CDR3 DNA: TGTGCCATCAGCGAGGCAGGGTATCAGCCCCAGCATTTT.